This record covers a single T cell receptor (beta chain). Its binding antigen is unknown. No much larger clonotype is one base removed from it; base qualities were not supplied. This specimen's time point label, interpreted: about 28 days (+/-7) after the second vaccine dose. Because spike-specific TCR depth and breadth did not differ between the two schedules, AZD1222 recipients who got a second dose at roughly 4 weeks were pooled with those who got a second dose at roughly 12 weeks. The vaccinee samples were drawn from two UK trials, COV001 and COV002, one of which was a single-blind randomized controlled phase 2/3 trial testing AZD1222 (ChAdOx1 nCoV-19) in healthy adults. Trial participant PBMC samples were collected at day 0 and day 28 after the second dose for TCRbeta chain sequencing. This specimen comes from a study of T cell responses to AZD1222 COVID-19 vaccine (dated by TCRdb to the early 2020s). About the study as a whole: A total of 233 trial participants underwent TCR sequencing, of whom about 200 had received two doses of AZD1222 and some 25 had received two doses of the MenACWY control vaccine. Trial participants were enrolled into age subgroups of 18-55, 56-69 and 70-plus years, which contained 148, 28 and 57 TCR-sequenced participants, respectively. Overall results and qualifications from the work: Nearly half of unique spike-specific TCRs reportedly recognized epitopes outside regions mutated in the B.1.351 and B.1.1.7 variants. Conclusions about previously exposed vaccinees are limited because only a handful of AZD1222 recipients were SARS-CoV-2 seropositive at baseline. The 56-69-year group was small, and its depth increase did not reach significance, likely because of low power. Participants were mostly white British, with more females than males. The authors suggested clonal diversity may have been underestimated. Because no day 14 peak-response samples were available, the repertoires could be characterized only after the peak T cell response. CD4 TCRs associated with the vaccine covered the entire spike protein, and the dominant responses were in regions 160-218 and 743-854. A significant rise in spike-specific TCR breadth and depth was observed after two AZD1222 doses relative to day 0 and relative to MenACWY recipients.

The CDR3 regions of human TCRbeta chains were analyzed by immunosequencing. Processing in the source paper ran as follows. TCRs in the repertoires were compared against a reference library of SARS-CoV-2-specific TCRs that had been generated with the MIRA antigen-specificity platform. Breadth was defined as the fraction of unique TCRs that were SARS-CoV-2-associated, and depth was defined as the fraction of total T cells that were SARS-CoV-2-associated. Using the MIRA data, each spike-specific TCR was mapped to the spike region that the TCR reacts to and placed in a CD4 or CD8 class. Log10-transformed breadth and depth values were compared by one-way ANOVA with Sidak's multiple comparisons tests. This immuneACCESS table, as held by TCRdb, lists in-frame sequences with V and J called but not all clones. Of the missing ones, under half trace to an unresolved V gene in checked studies; the others have no known cause. V, J and clone size are those of that table, while D and trimming were read from the DNA. This sample is represented by roughly 150,000 clones; about 92% of them were singletons. The leading ten clones occupy around 0.98% of the sample.

The germline V gene supplies CDR1 SGHRS and CDR2 YFSETQ. The CDR3 goes from the cysteine to the phenylalanine over 14 residues. CDR3 DNA only is kept here, 42 bases in frame from base 1. V is reduced by 2 bases and J by 3 bases, leaving a spacing of 11 bases between them. Here the sequenced sample was peripheral blood, taken 28 days after the second AZD1222 dose. This TCR derives from an adult who received the AZD1222 COVID-19 vaccine. In this chain, TRBV5-1 is recombined with TRBJ1-1, and the D gene may be TRBD1, 5 bases matching. CDR3 protein: CASSLRGADTEAFF. The DNA reads as follows: TGCGCCAGCAGCTTAAGAGGGGCCGACACTGAAGCTTTCTTT.